This passage covers 29 T cell receptor beta chains from one sample sequenced in a study of T-cell memory formation after mild COVID-19. MiXCR was run by TCRdb on the 5' RACE reads, yielding one entry per CDR3 protein. This table has around 410,000 distinct CDR3 sequences, more than 20% appearing once. Sequencing was carried out using PBMCs or a T cell subset sorted from them (not recorded which). The receptors originated from an adult woman who had mild COVID-19 (a few samples of this study predate the infection). Cell type and time point are not known.

This clonotype was counted between two and nine times. The genes are TRBV20-1 and TRBJ2-3, with 8 bases identical to TRBD1. V lost 6 bases and J lost 0; bases outside the gene matches: 5. This CDR3 region has 14 residues. Germline V gene data show CDR1 as DFQATT and CDR2 as SNEGSKA (reference sequence). The CDR3 spells CSADGQGSTDTQYF. The CDR3 DNA is TGCAGTGCCGACGGACAGGGAAGCACAGATACGCAGTATTTT.

This clonotype was recorded a few times. The J gene is TRBJ2-7, the V gene TRBV5-4, with 13 nucleotides matching TRBD2. The V and J ends lost 4 bases and 7 bases, in that order; junction bases with no gene match: 11. Germline V CDR1 and CDR2: SGHNT, YYREEE (reference sequence). This CDR3 has 16 residues. The CDR3 loop reads CASSPATSGGSSEQYF. CDR3 sequence (DNA): TGTGCCAGCAGCCCAGCGACTAGCGGGGGGTCTAGTGAGCAGTACTTC.

This clonotype was counted a few times. The CDR3 is CASMNGVSNYGYTF. CDR3 nucleotides: TGCGCCAGCATGAACGGGGTATCAAACTATGGCTACACCTTC. The chain employs TRBV5-1 and TRBJ1-2; no clear D gene. The CDR3 spans 14 residues. Germline V gene data show CDR1 as SGHRS and CDR2 as YFSETQ. V lost 6 bases, J lost 2 bases, and 14 bases lay in between. The variable domain in full, completed from reference TRBV5-1 and TRBJ1-2, reads KAGVTQTPRYLIKTRGQQVTLSCSPISGHRSVSWYQQTPGQGLQFLFEYFSETQRNKGNFPGRFSGRQFSNSRSEMNVSTLELGDSALYLCASMNGVSNYGYTFGSGTRLTVV.

The sample holds a few counts of this clonotype. The genes are TRBV4-2 and TRBJ2-2, with 7 bases identical to TRBD2. Losses at the gene ends were 4 bases for V and 6 bases for J; bases not matched to a gene: 14. CDR1 and CDR2 from the germline V gene are LGHNA and YNFKEQ. This CDR3 is 17 amino acids long. The CDR3 is CASSLRGGDNPAGELFF. The CDR3 nucleotides read TGTGCCAGCAGCCTTCGGGGAGGGGATAATCCGGCCGGGGAGCTGTTTTTT.

This chain connects TRBV19 to TRBJ2-7, with TRBD2 identical over 8 bases. There are 17 residues in the CDR3. The V and J ends lost 0 bases and 0 bases, in that order; junction bases with no gene match: 7. The germline gives CDR1 LNHDA, CDR2 SQIVND (reference sequence). The CDR3, as DNA: TGTGCCAGTAGTATAGATCTCAACAGCGGGGGCTCCTACGAGCAGTACTTC. This sequence encodes CASSIDLNSGGSYEQYF.

This chain links TRBV7-8 with TRBJ2-3, with D perhaps matching TRBD1 or TRBD2 (5 bases each). Per germline, CDR1 SGHVS and CDR2 FQNEAQ. The CDR3 covers 15 residues. V lost 2 bases and J 2 bases, leaving 11 bases between the germline ends. The CDR3 nucleotides are TGTGCCAGCAGCTTATCAGGGAGCAACACAGATACGCAGTATTTT. This encodes CASSLSGSNTDTQYF.

This clonotype was detected a few times. The rearrangement joins TRBV30 to TRBJ2-1; D remains unclear. The germline V gene has CDR1 GTSNPN and CDR2 SVGIG (reference sequence). V shed 1 base and J shed 9 bases, with 4 bases lying between them. This CDR3 contains 10 residues. The CDR3 sequence is CAWSASEQFF. In DNA form, the CDR3 reads TGTGCCTGGAGTGCGAGTGAGCAGTTCTTC.

This clonotype was counted ten times or more. The chain uses TRBV12-3 or TRBV12-4 and TRBJ1-3, with 8 bases fitting TRBD1. J was trimmed by 0 bases and V by 10 bases; bases with no gene match: 20. CDR3 size: 19 residues. CDR3 residues: CATSRPHGTGSSSGNTIYF. Written as DNA, the CDR3 is TGTGCCACCTCGAGACCACACGGGACAGGATCCAGCTCTGGAAACACCATATATTTT.

The chain carries TRBV5-1 and TRBJ2-7, with D perhaps matching TRBD1 (6 bases). Germline CDR1 reads SGHRS; CDR2 reads YFSETQ. V lost 3 bases and J 2 bases, leaving 12 bases between the germline ends. The CDR3 is 14 residues long. The CDR3 sequence is CASSSGQPPYEQYF. The CDR3 DNA is TGCGCCAGCAGCTCAGGACAGCCGCCCTACGAGCAGTACTTC.

The CDR3 region has the DNA TGTGCCAGCTCAGCCCTAACAGGGGAAGCTTTCTTT. This codes for CASSALTGEAFF. The rearrangement links TRBV18 to TRBJ1-1; maybe TRBD1 (6 bases). V was pared by 5 bases and J by 8 bases, with 12 bases between. CDR1 and CDR2 (germline): KGHSH, LQKENI. The CDR3 runs 12 residues.

The chain employs TRBV5-1 and TRBJ2-1; 8 nucleotides match TRBD2. Germline V gives CDR1 SGHRS, CDR2 YFSETQ. The CDR3 length is 14 residues. V shed 2 bases, J shed 10 bases, and the junction held 8 bases outside the gene matches. The CDR3 loop reads CASSFASGPQEQFF. The CDR3 nucleotides read TGCGCCAGCAGCTTCGCTAGCGGGCCCCAGGAGCAGTTCTTC.

This clonotype was seen more than once but under ten times. The chain has TRBV10-2 and TRBJ2-7; D not resolved. Trimming took off 3 bases at V and 2 bases at J, with 14 bases between the two ends. CDR1 and CDR2 (germline): WSHSY, SAAADI. The length of the CDR3 is 15 residues. CDR3 sequence reads: CASSEGRVLTYEQYF. The CDR3 DNA is TGCGCCAGCAGTGAAGGAAGGGTACTCACCTACGAGCAGTACTTC.

This clonotype was counted a few times. The V call is TRBV28, the J call TRBJ2-3; D is ambiguous. Trimming removed 5 bases at V and 2 bases at J, with 8 bases between. Germline V gene lookup returns CDR1 MDHEN and CDR2 SYDVKM. The CDR3 totals 13 residues. CDR3 residues: CASSPRFTDTQYF. CDR3 bases: TGTGCCAGCAGTCCCAGATTCACAGATACGCAGTATTTT.

In this sample, this clonotype turned up a few times. The gene calls are TRBV5-1 and TRBJ2-2; TRBD2 matches 14 bases. The CDR3 has 17 amino acids. The V and J ends lost 4 bases and 7 bases, in that order; junction bases with no gene match: 9. Germline CDR1 SGHRS, CDR2 YFSETQ. The CDR3 bases are TGCGCCAGCAGCATTGCCGGGACTAGCGGGAGAATCGGGGAGCTGTTTTTT. It is translated as CASSIAGTSGRIGELFF.

This clonotype was recorded a few times. V and J are TRBV7-3 and TRBJ2-1; D ambiguous. With 2 bases removed from V and 8 bases from J, the gap between germline ends came to 22 bases. The CDR3 is made up of 17 amino acids. Germline values: CDR1 SGHTA, CDR2 FQGTGA. Written as DNA, the CDR3 is TGTGCCAGCAGCTTAGAGCGCAGACAATCTTCGCTCCATGAGCAGTTCTTC. Its protein product is CASSLERRQSSLHEQFF. Drawing the rest from reference TRBV7-3 and TRBJ2-1, the complete variable domain is GAGVSQTPSNKVTEKGKYVELRCDPISGHTALYWYRQSLGQGPEFLIYFQGTGAADDSGLPNDRFFAVRPEGSVSTLKIQRTERGDSAVYLCASSLERRQSSLHEQFFGPGTRLTVL.

The genes are TRBV20-1 and TRBJ2-1; 13 nucleotides align to TRBD2. V was pared by 0 bases and J by 10 bases, with 12 bases of the junction left unmatched. The CDR3 consists of 17 residues. The germline CDR1 and CDR2 sequences are DFQATT and SNEGSKA (reference sequence). The CDR3 DNA is TGCAGTGCTAGAGAGTGGACTAGCGGGAGAACGGGTGGGGAGCAGTTCTTC. Translated: CSAREWTSGRTGGEQFF.

CDR3 nucleotides: TGTGCCAGCAGCTTCGGCCAGGGGGGTTCACCCCTCCACTTT. This sequence encodes CASSFGQGGSPLHF. The chain is built from TRBV7-3 and TRBJ1-6; 7 bases match TRBD1. The CDR3 has 14 residues. CDR1 and CDR2 (germline): SGHTA, FQGTGA. J lost 9 bases, V lost 3 bases, and 5 bases had no gene match.

The CDR3 nucleotides are TGTGCCAGCAGTCCCCGGACTAGCGGGATCGAGACCCAGTACTTC. Amino acids: CASSPRTSGIETQYF. V is TRBV2 and J is TRBJ2-5, with 12 bases fitting TRBD2. Per germline, CDR1 SNHLY and CDR2 FYNNEI. J lost 5 bases, V lost 5 bases, and 6 bases had no gene match. The CDR3 is 15 residues long.

This clonotype has only a few counts. The V call is TRBV7-9, the J call TRBJ2-7; possible D gene TRBD2, 5 bases. Trimming removed 3 bases at V and 3 bases at J, with 12 bases between. CDR3 length equals 14 residues. The germline V gene has CDR1 SEHNR and CDR2 FQNEAQ (reference sequence). The CDR3 reads CASSLNRESYEQYF. The CDR3 bases are TGTGCCAGCAGCTTGAATAGGGAGAGCTACGAGCAGTACTTC.

The V call is TRBV7-2, the J call TRBJ2-2, with D hard to call. The CDR3 has 13 amino acids. V lost 3 bases to trimming and J lost 6 bases, with 8 bases between them. Germline V gene sequence: CDR1 SGHTA, CDR2 FQGNSA. In nucleotides, the CDR3 is TGTGCCAGCAGCTTGGGGTACCCCGGGGAGCTGTTTTTT. It yields the protein CASSLGYPGELFF.

This chain uses TRBV24-1 with TRBJ2-4, with D perhaps matching TRBD1 or TRBD2 (5 bases each). The CDR3 is 16 amino acids. From germline, CDR1 is KGHDR and CDR2 SFDVKD. V lost 6 bases and J lost 8, with 22 bases in between. The CDR3 nucleotides are TGTGCCACCAGTCCAGGCTTCAGGGACCCCTATGACATTCAGTACTTC. It codes for CATSPGFRDPYDIQYF.

This clonotype has a handful of counts. The CDR3 DNA reads TGTGCCAGCAGCGAAAGCGGTAGCACAGATACGCAGTATTTT. Its translation is CASSESGSTDTQYF. The genes are TRBV7-6 and TRBJ2-3; weak D call: TRBD2 (5 bases). The V gene's germline CDR1 is SGHVS and CDR2 FNYEAQ. The CDR3 covers 14 residues. Trimming took off 5 bases at V and 0 bases at J, with 9 bases between the two ends. Complete variable domain (other parts from reference TRBV7-6 and TRBJ2-3): GAGVSQSPRYKVTKRGQDVALRCDPISGHVSLYWYRQALGQGPEFLTYFNYEAQQDKSGLPNDRFSAERPEGSISTLTIQRTEQRDSAMYRCASSESGSTDTQYFGPGTRLTVL.

This sequence joins TRBV4-2 and TRBJ2-7; D possibly corresponds to TRBD1 (7 bases). The CDR3 runs 16 residues. Trimming removed 3 bases at V and 0 bases at J, with 15 bases between. Germline V gene lookup returns CDR1 LGHNA and CDR2 YNFKEQ. The CDR3 loop is CASSHSQGGPSYEQYF. CDR3 nucleotide sequence: TGTGCCAGCAGCCATTCCCAGGGGGGCCCCTCCTACGAGCAGTACTTC.

CDR3 in amino acids: CASSLGGSAPQHF. In nucleotides, the CDR3 is TGCGCCAGCAGTCTAGGAGGGTCCGCGCCCCAGCATTTT. The V call is TRBV4-3, the J call TRBJ1-5; no clear D. V lost 6 bases and J lost 9, with 15 bases in between. The germline gives CDR1 LGHNA, CDR2 YSLEER. The CDR3 is made up of 13 amino acids.

This clonotype was seen only a few times. The chain joins TRBV5-6 to TRBJ2-5; 8 bases line up with TRBD1. CDR1 is SGHDT, CDR2 YYEEEE, per germline. The ends lost 4 bases at V and 5 bases at J; junction bases unmatched: 7. CDR3 length: 14 amino acids. The CDR3 DNA sequence: TGTGCCAGCAGCAACCGACAGGGGTGGGAGACCCAGTACTTC. Protein product: CASSNRQGWETQYF.

This clonotype was picked up many times. The V and J genes are TRBV19 and TRBJ1-5, with a tentative D call TRBD1 (5 bases). Germline CDR1 is LNHDA and CDR2 is SQIVND (reference sequence). The CDR3 has 13 residues. Trimming cost V 9 bases and J 5 bases, with 14 bases left between them. CDR3 amino acids: CASSRRGDQPQHF. CDR3 DNA: TGTGCCAGCAGTCGTCGGGGCGATCAGCCCCAGCATTTT.

This clonotype showed up just a few times. This chain connects TRBV7-3 to TRBJ2-3; TRBD1 might be the D (5 bases). The germline CDR1 and CDR2 sequences are SGHTA and FQGTGA. Trimming shortened V by 5 bases and J by 0 bases, and 21 bases separated the two germline ends. The CDR3 contains 18 residues. CDR3 sequence (DNA): TGTGCCAGCAGCCCTGGGGCATACAGTCCCCGAAGCACAGATACGCAGTATTTT. As protein: CASSPGAYSPRSTDTQYF.

This clonotype has only a few counts. CDR3 nucleotides: TGTGCCAGCTCAAAACAGGAGGGTTTTAGCTCCTACGAGCAGTACTTC. Its protein is CASSKQEGFSSYEQYF. The V call is TRBV7-8, the J call TRBJ2-7; weak D call: TRBD2 (6 bases). The CDR3 has 16 residues. The V end was cut by 8 bases, the J end by 0 bases, with 20 bases between. Germline V gene data show CDR1 as SGHVS and CDR2 as FQNEAQ.

The chain joins TRBV7-7 to TRBJ2-5; 7 bases map to TRBD2. Unmatched junction bases numbered 7, after V lost 5 bases and J lost 1 base. The CDR3 is 15 amino acids. Germline V lookup: CDR1 SSHAT, CDR2 FNYEAQ (reference sequence). CDR3 DNA: TGTGCCAGCAGCCCCCTGGGAGGGGCCCAAGAGACCCAGTACTTC. Protein sequence: CASSPLGGAQETQYF. The full variable domain, rest sourced from reference TRBV7-7 and TRBJ2-5, is GAGVSQSPRYKVTKRGQDVTLRCDPISSHATLYWYQQALGQGPEFLTYFNYEAQPDKSGLPSDRFSAERPEGSISTLTIQRTEQRDSAMYRCASSPLGGAQETQYFGPGTRLLVL.